The 29 T cell receptor beta chains below were found in one sample sequenced in a study of blood T cell repertoires in COVID-19. The protocol was immunoSEQ multiplex PCR, while the TCRdb copy is restricted to in-frame clones and leaves out a portion. The sample has approximately 94,000 clones; 70% to 80% are singletons. Sequencing was carried out using peripheral blood. Receptors were obtained from a man in his 70s with active or convalescent COVID-19.

This clone was picked up a small number of times. CDR3 nucleotide sequence: TGCGCCAGCAGCCCCACGGGCGGAGCGGGAGGAATTGATGAGCAGTTCTTC. As protein: CASSPTGGAGGIDEQFF. This chain uses TRBV4-3 with TRBJ2-1; 9 bases match TRBD2. Germline lookup yields CDR1 LGHNA and CDR2 YSLEER. Trimming cost V 4 bases and J 8 bases; bases outside gene matches: 15. The CDR3 totals 17 residues.

V is TRBV11-2 and J is TRBJ2-1, with 8 bases fitting TRBD2. The CDR3 extends over 19 amino acids. CDR1 is SGHAT, CDR2 FQNNGV, per germline. Trimming at V came to 2 bases and at J to 5 bases, leaving 17 bases not matched to a gene. The CDR3 sequence: CASSLRRLAGYKTHNEQFF. Here the CDR3 DNA reads TGTGCCAGCAGCTTACGTAGGCTAGCGGGCTATAAAACCCACAATGAGCAGTTCTTC.

The CDR3 DNA is TGTGCCATCTGCTGGGACAGGGGCTTTCAGGGCGGCTACACCTTC. This sequence encodes CAICWDRGFQGGYTF. This chain connects TRBV6-5 to TRBJ1-2; 10 bases fit TRBD1. CDR1 MNHEY and CDR2 SVGAGI come from the germline V gene. The CDR3 is 15 amino acids. The V segment lost 10 bases and the J segment 8 bases; nucleotides outside the gene matches: 16.

This chain uses TRBV10-3 with TRBJ1-3, with D perhaps TRBD1 (6 bases). Germline CDR1 is ENHRY and CDR2 is SYGVKD. The germline V and J ends were trimmed by 11 bases and 4 bases, with 18 bases remaining between them. The CDR3 runs to 14 residues. CDR3 sequence (DNA): TGTGCCTTAAAACCGGACAGCCCGGGAAACACCATATATTTT. This gives the protein CALKPDSPGNTIYF.

The chain recombines TRBV30 with TRBJ1-5; D not resolved. The CDR3 extends over 13 amino acids. With 2 bases removed from V and 4 bases from J, the gap between germline ends came to 9 bases. Germline V gene lookup returns CDR1 GTSNPN and CDR2 SVGIG (reference sequence). CDR3 sequence (DNA): TGTGCCTGGAGTCTCGGGGATAATCAGCCCCAGCATTTT. Amino acid sequence: CAWSLGDNQPQHF.

The V gene is TRBV9, the J gene TRBJ2-5, with a possible D match to TRBD1 (5 bases). The CDR3 length is 15 residues. Germline V gene sequence: CDR1 SGDLS, CDR2 YYNGEE. The V end was cut by 3 bases, the J end by 1 base, with 13 bases between. CDR3 sequence: CASSDPTALQETQYF. CDR3 nucleotides: TGTGCCAGCAGCGACCCGACAGCCCTCCAAGAGACCCAGTACTTC.

This chain joins TRBV21-1 and TRBJ1-2; TRBD1 is taken as the D call from the table, unchecked against the DNA. TRBV21-1 represents a pseudogene. The CDR3 loop spans 14 amino acids. The CDR3 bases are TGTGCCAGCAGCAAAGCGGACAACCTCTATGGCTACACCTTC. This encodes CASSKADNLYGYTF.

This sequence joins TRBV6-2 or TRBV6-3 and TRBJ1-2; D not resolved. The germline V gene encodes CDR1 MNHEY and CDR2 SVGEGT. Trimming took 6 bases from V and 12 from J, leaving 17 bases between them. There are 12 residues in the CDR3. DNA of the CDR3: TGTGCCAGCAGCGAGAACGAGCGGGGAGACACCTTC. The encoded protein is CASSENERGDTF.

The chain links TRBV18 to TRBJ2-1; the match to TRBD2 covers 10 bases. This CDR3 contains 17 residues. The V gene end was trimmed by 5 bases and the J gene end by 9 bases; junction bases not matched to a gene: 16. Germline loops: CDR1 KGHSH, CDR2 LQKENI. CDR3 sequence: CASSLSLAGAKPGEQFF. CDR3 sequence (DNA): TGTGCCAGCTCATTATCCCTAGCGGGAGCTAAACCGGGTGAGCAGTTCTTC.

The genes are TRBV5-1 and TRBJ2-3; TRBD2 matches 11 bases. J was trimmed by 2 bases and V by 4 bases; bases with no gene match: 9. The CDR3 contains 17 residues. Germline loops: CDR1 SGHRS, CDR2 YFSETQ. The CDR3 loop reads CASSPPVAGGPTDTQYF. In nucleotides, the CDR3 is TGCGCCAGCAGCCCCCCAGTAGCGGGAGGGCCCACAGATACGCAGTATTTT.

The chain employs TRBV9 and TRBJ2-1, with a weak D call TRBD1 (5 bases). Germline CDR1 and CDR2: SGDLS and YYNGEE. This CDR3 comprises 17 residues. Trimming cost V 4 bases and J 0 bases, with 17 bases left between them. The chain's CDR3 is CASSQWGQGSSYNEQFF. The DNA of the CDR3 is TGTGCCAGCAGCCAGTGGGGCCAGGGAAGCTCCTACAATGAGCAGTTCTTC.

CDR3 nucleotides: TGTGCCAGCACCCGGAGGGGGCGCAGGACTAGCGGGAGGGCCGACGAGCAGTACTTC. Protein: CASTRRGRRTSGRADEQYF. The rearrangement uses TRBV11-2 and TRBJ2-7; 15 nucleotides align to TRBD2. CDR1 and CDR2 from the germline V gene are SGHAT and FQNNGV. V was clipped by 7 bases and J by 5 bases; unmatched bases: 18. This CDR3 spans 19 amino acids.

V gene TRBV27 combines with J gene TRBJ1-5; 7 bases map to TRBD1. The CDR3 loop spans 13 amino acids. Germline-derived CDR1 and CDR2 are MNHEY and SMNVEV (reference sequence). Trimming removed 6 bases from V and 9 bases from J; junction bases left unmatched: 8. CDR3 protein: CASSRRQGGPQHF. The CDR3 region has the DNA TGTGCCAGCAGCCGGCGACAGGGCGGGCCCCAGCATTTT.

This chain uses TRBV10-3 with TRBJ2-7; 7 bases fit TRBD1. CDR1 is ENHRY and CDR2 is SYGVKD in the germline V gene. This CDR3 spans 14 amino acids. Germline trimming cut 3 bases from V and 1 base from J; bases unmatched to any gene: 3. The DNA of the CDR3 is TGTGCCATCAGTGACGGACAGGATTCCTACGAGCAGTACTTC. Encoded protein: CAISDGQDSYEQYF.

The chain recombines TRBV7-2 with TRBJ1-1; no clear D. V dropped 1 base and J dropped 0 bases, with 6 bases sitting between them. The CDR3 is 14 amino acids. Germline lookup yields CDR1 SGHTA and CDR2 FQGNSA. The CDR3 region has the DNA TGTGCCAGCAGCTTAGTCGGAGTGAACACTGAAGCTTTCTTT. This encodes CASSLVGVNTEAFF.

This chain links TRBV19 with TRBJ2-6; 9 nucleotides line up with TRBD1. CDR3 length equals 16 residues. Germline CDR1 is LNHDA and CDR2 is SQIVND (reference sequence). Trimming removed 6 bases from V and 4 bases from J; junction bases left unmatched: 7. The CDR3 coding sequence is TGTGCCAGTAGCGGGACAGGGAGAGTAGGGGCCAACGTCCTGACTTTC. This codes for CASSGTGRVGANVLTF.

There are a few counts of this clone. The junction does not match germline at one end; this may be a read error. V usage is TRBV6-1 and J usage is TRBJ2-7; possibly TRBD2 for D (5 bases). Per germline, CDR1 MNHNS and CDR2 SASEGT. The CDR3 consists of 13 residues. The CDR3 DNA reads TGTGCCAGCAGTGAAGCGTCCAGGACTTCCTGGGACTTC. It encodes CASSEASRTSWDF.

The chain has TRBV2 and TRBJ2-2, with D possibly TRBD2 on 6 matching bases. The CDR3 runs 15 residues. V was cut by 7 bases and J by 4 bases, with 16 bases left in between. Germline V CDR1 and CDR2: SNHLY, FYNNEI. CDR3 region: CASILRDSVTGELFF. The CDR3 region has the DNA TGTGCCAGCATCCTCCGGGACTCGGTCACCGGGGAGCTGTTTTTT.

The rearrangement uses TRBV6-5 and TRBJ1-2; D gene unclear. The germline V gene has CDR1 MNHEY and CDR2 SVGAGI. This CDR3 is 16 amino acids long. Trimming took off 2 bases at V and 2 bases at J, with 15 bases between the two ends. CDR3 region: CASSYRPGHGNYGYTF. Here the CDR3 DNA reads TGTGCCAGCAGTTACCGCCCGGGTCACGGGAACTATGGCTACACCTTC.

The chain has TRBV14 and TRBJ1-1, with 8 bases aligning to TRBD1. Germline trimming cut 4 bases from V and 10 bases from J; bases unmatched to any gene: 11. CDR1 and CDR2 from the germline V gene are SGHDN and FVKESK. The CDR3 length is 14 residues. The CDR3 sequence is CASSRDRSTPGAFF. The DNA for the CDR3 is TGTGCCAGCAGCCGGGACAGGTCTACCCCGGGAGCTTTCTTT.

The V and J genes are TRBV11-2 and TRBJ2-7; 9 bases are a match to TRBD1. Germline loops: CDR1 SGHAT, CDR2 FQNNGV. The CDR3 contains 15 residues. V lost 4 bases, J lost 0 bases, and 4 bases stayed unmatched. Here the CDR3 DNA reads TGTGCCAGCAGCTACCCGACAGGGGGCTCCTACGAGCAGTACTTC. As protein: CASSYPTGGSYEQYF.

This clone has only one observation. The rearrangement uses TRBV12-3 or TRBV12-4 and TRBJ1-2; no clear D gene. V was cut by 4 bases and J by 6 bases, with 9 bases left in between. CDR3 length equals 12 residues. CDR3 region: CASSSRQNGYTF. CDR3 nucleotide sequence: TGTGCCAGCAGTTCGAGGCAAAATGGCTACACCTTC.

V gene TRBV18 combines with J gene TRBJ1-2; no clear D gene. The CDR3 covers 13 residues. Deletions cut 4 bases from V and 3 bases from J, with 9 bases between. The germline V gene has CDR1 KGHSH and CDR2 LQKENI. The CDR3 is CASSQQSYYGYTF. As DNA, the CDR3 is TGTGCCAGCTCACAACAGTCGTACTATGGCTACACCTTC.

V gene TRBV12-3 or TRBV12-4 combines with J gene TRBJ2-7; the D gene is possibly TRBD1 (6 bases). V lost 6 bases and J 4 bases, leaving 13 bases between the germline ends. The CDR3 consists of 13 residues. The CDR3 DNA follows: TGTGCCAGCAGCTGGCAGGGGAGTTACGAGCAGTACTTC. Translating gives CASSWQGSYEQYF.

The chain couples TRBV11-2 to TRBJ2-1, with 9 bases aligning to TRBD2. CDR3 length: 19 residues. The J segment lost 0 bases and the V segment lost 2 bases, leaving 11 bases of the junction unmatched. Germline CDR1 and CDR2: SGHAT and FQNNGV. CDR3 in DNA: TGTGCCAGCAGCTTATGGACAGCGGGGGGCCTAAGCTCCTACAATGAGCAGTTCTTC. Amino acid sequence: CASSLWTAGGLSSYNEQFF.

This clone was picked up a small number of times. The rearrangement uses TRBV7-9 and TRBJ2-5; TRBD1 agrees at 8 bases. V lost 7 bases, J lost 9 bases, and 10 bases stayed unmatched. The CDR3 is 13 residues long. Germline values: CDR1 SEHNR, CDR2 FQNEAQ (reference sequence). The CDR3 bases are TGTGCCAGCACCAGGGGGCCGATGGAGGCCCAGTACTTC. It encodes CASTRGPMEAQYF.

The chain links TRBV5-1 to TRBJ2-7, with a possible D match to TRBD1 (6 bases). V lost 1 base and J lost 2, with 13 bases in between. The CDR3 consists of 15 residues. Per the germline V gene, CDR1 is SGHRS and CDR2 is YFSETQ. The CDR3: CASSLKGDQPYEQYF. CDR3 DNA sequence: TGCGCCAGCAGCTTGAAGGGGGACCAACCCTACGAGCAGTACTTC.

The J gene is TRBJ1-1, the V gene TRBV10-3; no clear D. CDR1 and CDR2 (germline): ENHRY, SYGVKD. CDR3 length equals 12 residues. Trimming shortened V by 8 bases and J by 6 bases, and 13 bases separated the two germline ends. CDR3 DNA: TGTGCCATCGGGTGGGGAGGGCCTGAAGCTTTCTTT. It translates to CAIGWGGPEAFF.

V and J are TRBV5-1 and TRBJ2-7, with D tentatively TRBD1 (6 bases). This CDR3 contains 15 residues. Trimming left V 2 bases short and J 1 base short, with 13 bases between. The germline V gene encodes CDR1 SGHRS and CDR2 YFSETQ. The CDR3 here is CASSFRQGLSYEQYF. CDR3 DNA: TGCGCCAGCAGCTTCCGGCAGGGGCTTTCCTACGAGCAGTACTTC. Using reference TRBV5-1 and TRBJ2-7 for the parts outside the CDR3, the full variable domain is KAGVTQTPRYLIKTRGQQVTLSCSPISGHRSVSWYQQTPGQGLQFLFEYFSETQRNKGNFPGRFSGRQFSNSRSEMNVSTLELGDSALYLCASSFRQGLSYEQYFGPGTRLTVT.